This T cell receptor (beta chain) derives from a study of molecular identifiers for immune sequencing clone quantification. This clonotype was seen a few times. One entry per CDR3 protein results from TCRdb running MiXCR on the PCR reads. The sample records more than 450,000 distinct CDR3 sequences, 20% to 25% being singletons. The CDR3 covers 16 residues. The germline V gene encodes CDR1 KGHDR and CDR2 SFDVKD. The J segment lost 1 base and the V segment lost 5 bases, leaving 10 bases of the junction unmatched. This TCR was sampled from a human donor in good health. Some libraries in this study had Jurkat cell RNA spiked in. The gene calls are TRBV24-1 and TRBJ2-7, with 7 nucleotides matching TRBD1. The sequenced material came from naive CD8+ T cells from blood, with Jurkat cell RNA spiked in. Subset in this sample: FACS-sorted CD8+CD4-CCR7+CD45RA+ naive T cells. CDR3 in amino acids: CATSARGTGDSYEQYF. The CDR3 DNA is TGTGCCACCAGTGCCCGAGGAACAGGGGATTCCTACGAGCAGTACTTC.